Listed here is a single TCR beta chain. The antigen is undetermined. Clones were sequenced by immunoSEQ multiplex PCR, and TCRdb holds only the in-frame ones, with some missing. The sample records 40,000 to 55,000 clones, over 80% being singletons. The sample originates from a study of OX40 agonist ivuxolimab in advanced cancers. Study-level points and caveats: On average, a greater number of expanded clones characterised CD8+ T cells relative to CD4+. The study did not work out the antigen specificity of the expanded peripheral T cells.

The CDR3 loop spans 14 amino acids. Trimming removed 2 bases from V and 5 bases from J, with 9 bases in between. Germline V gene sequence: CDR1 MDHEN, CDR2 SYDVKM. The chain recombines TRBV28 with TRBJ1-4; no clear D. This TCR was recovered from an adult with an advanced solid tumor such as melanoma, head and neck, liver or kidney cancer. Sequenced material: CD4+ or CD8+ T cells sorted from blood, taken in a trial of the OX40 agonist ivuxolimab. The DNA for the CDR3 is TGTGCCAGCAGTTTACCGGGGTCAAATGAAAAACTGTTTTTT. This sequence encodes CASSLPGSNEKLFF.